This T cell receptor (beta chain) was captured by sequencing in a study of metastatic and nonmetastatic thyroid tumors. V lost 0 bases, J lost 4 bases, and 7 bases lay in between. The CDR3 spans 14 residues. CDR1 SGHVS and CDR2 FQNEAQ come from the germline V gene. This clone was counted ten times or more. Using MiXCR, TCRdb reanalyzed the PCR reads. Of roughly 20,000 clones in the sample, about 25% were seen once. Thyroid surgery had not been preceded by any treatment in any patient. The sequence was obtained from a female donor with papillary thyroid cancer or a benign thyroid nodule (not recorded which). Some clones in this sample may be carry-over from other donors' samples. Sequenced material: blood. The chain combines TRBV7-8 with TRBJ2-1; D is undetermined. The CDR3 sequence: CASSLAQFYNEQFF. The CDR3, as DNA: TGTGCCAGCAGCTTAGCGCAGTTTTACAATGAGCAGTTCTTC.